This T cell receptor beta chain was recovered during a study of blood T cell repertoires in COVID-19. Using immunoSEQ multiplex PCR, the repertoire was profiled, and TCRdb retains in-frame clones only, with some absent. In the table there are approximately 81,000 clones, roughly 89% of which are singletons. V trimming: 6 bases; J trimming: 1 base; junction bases outside the gene matches: 0. This CDR3 is built from 12 residues. Input material: peripheral blood. The TCR comes from a woman between 50 and 59 years old in a cohort sampled during active COVID-19. This chain joins TRBV12-3 or TRBV12-4 and TRBJ2-7, with TRBD1 matching 7 bases. The CDR3 here is CASRDRSYEQYF. In DNA, the CDR3 is TGTGCCAGCAGGGACAGGTCCTACGAGCAGTACTTC.